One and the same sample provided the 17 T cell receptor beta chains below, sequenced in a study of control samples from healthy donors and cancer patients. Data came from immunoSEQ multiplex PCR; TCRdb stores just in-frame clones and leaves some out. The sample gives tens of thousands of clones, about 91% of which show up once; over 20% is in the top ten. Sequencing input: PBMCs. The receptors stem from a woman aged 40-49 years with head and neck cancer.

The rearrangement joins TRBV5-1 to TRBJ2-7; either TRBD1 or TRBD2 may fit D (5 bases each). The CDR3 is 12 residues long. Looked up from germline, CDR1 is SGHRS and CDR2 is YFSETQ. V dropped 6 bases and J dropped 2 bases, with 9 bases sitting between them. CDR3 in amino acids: CASKRDAYEQYF. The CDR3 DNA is TGCGCCAGCAAAAGGGACGCCTACGAGCAGTACTTC.

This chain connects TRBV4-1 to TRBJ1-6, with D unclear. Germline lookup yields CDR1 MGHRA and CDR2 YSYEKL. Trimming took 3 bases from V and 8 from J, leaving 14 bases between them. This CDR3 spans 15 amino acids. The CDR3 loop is CASSHPKPGDSPLHF. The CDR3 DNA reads TGCGCCAGCAGCCACCCCAAGCCAGGAGATTCACCCCTCCACTTT.

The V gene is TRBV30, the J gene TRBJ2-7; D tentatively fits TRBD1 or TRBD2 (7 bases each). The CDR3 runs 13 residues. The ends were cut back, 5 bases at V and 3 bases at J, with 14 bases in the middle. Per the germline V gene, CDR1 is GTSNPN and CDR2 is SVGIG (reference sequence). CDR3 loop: CAWGGDSLYEQYF. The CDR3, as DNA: TGTGCCTGGGGGGGGGACAGCCTCTACGAGCAGTACTTC.

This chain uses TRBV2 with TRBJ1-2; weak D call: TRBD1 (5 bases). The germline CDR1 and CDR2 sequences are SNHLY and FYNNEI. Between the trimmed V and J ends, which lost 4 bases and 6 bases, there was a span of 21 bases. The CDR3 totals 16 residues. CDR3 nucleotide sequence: TGTGCCAGCAGTGGAGGGTTGGCAGGGTGGTCCAATGGCTACACCTTC. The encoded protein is CASSGGLAGWSNGYTF.

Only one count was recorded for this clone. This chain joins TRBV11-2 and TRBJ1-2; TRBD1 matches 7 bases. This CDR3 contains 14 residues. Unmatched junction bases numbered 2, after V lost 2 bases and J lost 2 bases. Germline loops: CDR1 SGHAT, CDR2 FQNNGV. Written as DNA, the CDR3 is TGTGCCAGCAGCTTAACGACAGGGAACTATGGCTACACCTTC. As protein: CASSLTTGNYGYTF.

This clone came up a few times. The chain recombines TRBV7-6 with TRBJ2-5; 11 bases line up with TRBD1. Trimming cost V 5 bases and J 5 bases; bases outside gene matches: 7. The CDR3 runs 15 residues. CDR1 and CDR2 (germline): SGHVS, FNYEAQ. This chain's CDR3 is CASSLTGTGGETQYF. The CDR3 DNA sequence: TGTGCCAGCAGCCTGACCGGGACAGGGGGGGAGACCCAGTACTTC.

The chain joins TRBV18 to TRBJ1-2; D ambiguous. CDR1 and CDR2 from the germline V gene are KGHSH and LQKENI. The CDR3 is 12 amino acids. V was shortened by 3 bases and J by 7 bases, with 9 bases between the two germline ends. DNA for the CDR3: TGTGCCAGCTCACCCGTGTACGGTGGCTACACCTTC. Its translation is CASSPVYGGYTF.

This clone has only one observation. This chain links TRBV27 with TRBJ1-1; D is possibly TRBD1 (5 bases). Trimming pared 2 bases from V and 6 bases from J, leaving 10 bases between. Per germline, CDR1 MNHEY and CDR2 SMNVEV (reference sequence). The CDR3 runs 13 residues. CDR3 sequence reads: CASSLRQSAEAFF. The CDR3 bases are TGTGCCAGCAGTTTACGACAGTCCGCTGAAGCTTTCTTT.

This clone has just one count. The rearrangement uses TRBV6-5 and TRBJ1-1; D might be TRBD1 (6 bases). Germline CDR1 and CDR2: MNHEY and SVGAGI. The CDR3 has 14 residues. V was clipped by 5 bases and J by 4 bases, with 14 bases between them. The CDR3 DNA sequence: TGTGCCAGCAGTCTGGGACATTCCGGCACTGAAGCTTTCTTT. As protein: CASSLGHSGTEAFF.

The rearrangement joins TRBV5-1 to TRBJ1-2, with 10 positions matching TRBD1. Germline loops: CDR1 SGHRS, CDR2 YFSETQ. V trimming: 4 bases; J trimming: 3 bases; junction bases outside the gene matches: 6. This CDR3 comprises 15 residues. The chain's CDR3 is CASSRTGTGDYGYTF. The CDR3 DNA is TGCGCCAGCAGCCGGACAGGGACAGGGGACTATGGCTACACCTTC. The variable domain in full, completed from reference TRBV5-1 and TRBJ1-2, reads KAGVTQTPRYLIKTRGQQVTLSCSPISGHRSVSWYQQTPGQGLQFLFEYFSETQRNKGNFPGRFSGRQFSNSRSEMNVSTLELGDSALYLCASSRTGTGDYGYTFGSGTRLTVV.

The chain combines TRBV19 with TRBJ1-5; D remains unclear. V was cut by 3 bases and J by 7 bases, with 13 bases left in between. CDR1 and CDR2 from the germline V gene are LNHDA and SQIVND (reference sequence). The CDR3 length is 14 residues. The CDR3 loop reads CASSIGVAGQPQHF. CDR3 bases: TGTGCCAGTAGTATCGGGGTTGCGGGCCAGCCCCAGCATTTT.

CDR3 region: CSVEEGSVTQFF. The CDR3, as DNA: TGCAGCGTTGAGGAGGGGTCCGTTACGCAGTTCTTC. The rearrangement uses TRBV29-1 and TRBJ2-1; D is possibly TRBD2 (6 bases). V lost 3 bases, J lost 12 bases, and 15 bases lay in between. Germline CDR1 is SQVTM and CDR2 is ANQGSEA. The CDR3 runs to 12 residues.

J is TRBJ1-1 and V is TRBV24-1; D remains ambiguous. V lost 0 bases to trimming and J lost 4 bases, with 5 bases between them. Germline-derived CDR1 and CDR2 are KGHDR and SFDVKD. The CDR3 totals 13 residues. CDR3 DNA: TGTGCCACCAGTGATTTGGTGGGCACTGAAGCTTTCTTT. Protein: CATSDLVGTEAFF.

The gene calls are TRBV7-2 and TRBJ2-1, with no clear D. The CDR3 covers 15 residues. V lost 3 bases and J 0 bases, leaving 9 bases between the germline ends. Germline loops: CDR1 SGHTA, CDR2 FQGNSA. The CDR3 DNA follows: TGTGCCAGCAGCTTCAACGAAGCCTCCTACAATGAGCAGTTCTTC. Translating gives CASSFNEASYNEQFF.

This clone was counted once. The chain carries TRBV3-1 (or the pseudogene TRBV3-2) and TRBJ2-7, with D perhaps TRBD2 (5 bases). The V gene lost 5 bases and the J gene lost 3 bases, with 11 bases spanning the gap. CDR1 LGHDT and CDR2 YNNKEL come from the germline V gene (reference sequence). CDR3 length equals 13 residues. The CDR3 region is CASSVEGFYEQYF. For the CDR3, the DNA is TGTGCCAGCAGCGTCGAGGGTTTCTACGAGCAGTACTTC.

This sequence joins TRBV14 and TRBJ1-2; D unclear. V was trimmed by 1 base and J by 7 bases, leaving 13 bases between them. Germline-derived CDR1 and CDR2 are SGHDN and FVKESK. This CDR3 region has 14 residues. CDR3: CASSQARNTVGYTF. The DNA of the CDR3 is TGTGCCAGCAGCCAAGCCCGCAATACCGTTGGCTACACCTTC.

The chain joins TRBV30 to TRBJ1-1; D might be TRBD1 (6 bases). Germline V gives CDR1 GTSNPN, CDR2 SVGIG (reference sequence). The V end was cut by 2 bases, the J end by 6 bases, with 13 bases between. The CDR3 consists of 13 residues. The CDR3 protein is CAWSQGQGAEAFF. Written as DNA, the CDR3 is TGTGCCTGGAGTCAGGGGCAGGGCGCTGAAGCTTTCTTT.